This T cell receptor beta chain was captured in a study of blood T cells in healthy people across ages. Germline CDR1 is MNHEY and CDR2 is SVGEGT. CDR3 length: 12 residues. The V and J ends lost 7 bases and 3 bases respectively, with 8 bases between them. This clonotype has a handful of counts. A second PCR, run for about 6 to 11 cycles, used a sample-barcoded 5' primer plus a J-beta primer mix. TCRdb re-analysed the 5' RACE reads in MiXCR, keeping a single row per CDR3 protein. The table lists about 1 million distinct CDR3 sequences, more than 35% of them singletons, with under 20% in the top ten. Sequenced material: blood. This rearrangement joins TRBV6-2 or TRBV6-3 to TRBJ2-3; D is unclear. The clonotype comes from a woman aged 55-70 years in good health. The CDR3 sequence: CASTGRTDTQYF. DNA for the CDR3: TGTGCCAGCACTGGTCGAACAGATACGCAGTATTTT.